Listed below are T cell receptor beta chains from one sample, sequenced in a study of T-cell memory formation after mild COVID-19. A single record per CDR3 protein comes from TCRdb applying MiXCR to the 5' RACE reads. The repertoire holds hundreds of thousands of distinct CDR3 sequences, 25% to 30% seen once, with approximately 12% in the top ten. The sequenced sample consisted of PBMCs or a T cell subset sorted from them (not recorded which). These receptors were obtained from an adult woman who had mild COVID-19 (a few samples of this study predate the infection). Cell type and time point are not known. Each CDR3 is given with its conserved first and last residue. The D gene is left open where the match is weak. Only part of the rows carry a size: once, few, many, or a class if the clone is expanded.

D: TRBD1; V: TRBV5-1; J: TRBJ2-7; size: few; CDR3: CASSEGTGGHYEQYF; DNA: TGCGCCAGCAGCGAAGGGACAGGGGGACACTACGAGCAGTACTTC
D: NA; V: TRBV2; J: TRBJ2-3; size: once; CDR3: CASSEAEIIGSTDTQYF; DNA: TGTGCCAGCAGTGAAGCGGAGATTATTGGTAGCACAGATACGCAGTATTTT
D: NA; V: TRBV20-1; J: TRBJ2-3; size: NA; CDR3: CSAEDYRGEDTQYF; DNA: TGCAGTGCTGAGGACTACCGAGGGGAAGATACGCAGTATTTT
D: NA; V: TRBV4-1; J: TRBJ1-2; size: few; CDR3: CASSPQEFSNYGYTF; DNA: TGCGCCAGCAGCCCCCAGGAGTTTTCTAACTATGGCTACACCTTC
D: NA; V: TRBV29-1; J: TRBJ2-1; size: NA; CDR3: CSVVSGRDNEQFF; DNA: TGCAGCGTTGTTAGCGGACGGGACAATGAGCAGTTCTTC
D: NA; V: TRBV4-2; J: TRBJ2-3; size: few; CDR3: CASSQDVDFTDTQYF; DNA: TGTGCCAGCAGCCAAGATGTGGACTTCACAGATACGCAGTATTTT
D: NA; V: TRBV2; J: TRBJ2-7; size: NA; CDR3: CASSPMTHSQQYF; DNA: TGTGCCAGCAGCCCCATGACGCATTCTCAGCAGTACTTC
D: NA; V: TRBV15; J: TRBJ2-7; size: NA; CDR3: CATSSRVRGEQYF; DNA: TGTGCCACCAGCAGCAGGGTTAGGGGGGAGCAGTACTTC
D: NA; V: TRBV9; J: TRBJ2-5; size: NA; CDR3: CASSVGRGTQYF; DNA: TGTGCCAGCAGCGTAGGCCGAGGGACCCAGTACTTC
D: NA; V: TRBV7-2; J: TRBJ1-2; size: once; CDR3: CASSLATVSYGYTF; DNA: TGTGCCAGCAGCTTAGCGACAGTCAGCTATGGCTACACCTTC
D: TRBD1; V: TRBV20-1; J: TRBJ2-3; size: few; CDR3: CSASLGQGPDTQYF; DNA: TGCAGTGCTAGTCTGGGACAGGGACCAGATACGCAGTATTTT
D: TRBD1; V: TRBV5-5; J: TRBJ2-2; size: few; CDR3: CASSLGGQVPTAGQVGELFF; DNA: TGTGCCAGCAGCTTGGGGGGACAGGTTCCCACCGCCGGGCAAGTCGGGGAGCTGTTTTTT
D: NA; V: TRBV30; J: TRBJ2-7; size: NA; CDR3: CAWKMEGPYEQYF; DNA: TGTGCCTGGAAGATGGAGGGACCCTACGAGCAGTACTTC
D: NA; V: TRBV5-4; J: TRBJ2-2; size: few; CDR3: CASSLEGRAVTGELFF; DNA: TGTGCCAGCAGCTTGGAGGGCAGGGCCGTCACCGGGGAGCTGTTTTTT
D: NA; V: TRBV7-9; J: TRBJ1-4; size: NA; CDR3: CASSLAGTDEKLFF; DNA: TGTGCCAGCAGCTTAGCCGGTACAGATGAAAAACTGTTTTTT
D: NA; V: TRBV12-3/TRBV12-4; J: TRBJ2-1; size: many; CDR3: CASSFDYEQFF; DNA: TGTGCCAGCAGTTTTGATTATGAGCAGTTCTTC
D: NA; V: TRBV5-1; J: TRBJ1-4; size: few; CDR3: CASSLAVGALGEKLFF; DNA: TGCGCCAGCAGCTTGGCCGTGGGGGCTCTGGGGGAAAAACTGTTTTTT
D: NA; V: TRBV7-3; J: TRBJ2-4; size: NA; CDR3: CASSLDRQDIQYF; DNA: TGTGCCAGCAGCTTAGACAGGCAGGACATTCAGTACTTC
D: NA; V: TRBV15; J: TRBJ2-7; size: NA; CDR3: CATSSQTRVEQYF; DNA: TGTGCCACCAGCAGCCAAACGCGGGTTGAGCAGTACTTC
D: TRBD2; V: TRBV5-1; J: TRBJ2-1; size: NA; CDR3: CASSLGLAGAPFF; DNA: TGCGCCAGCAGCTTGGGACTAGCGGGAGCTCCGTTCTTC
D: NA; V: TRBV12-3/TRBV12-4; J: TRBJ1-1; size: NA; CDR3: CASSWGLGGTEAFF; DNA: TGTGCCAGCAGTTGGGGGCTCGGAGGCACTGAAGCTTTCTTT
D: TRBD1; V: TRBV12-3/TRBV12-4; J: TRBJ2-1; size: few; CDR3: CASSLVQGANEQFF; DNA: TGTGCCAGCAGTTTAGTCCAGGGGGCGAATGAGCAGTTCTTC
D: NA; V: TRBV11-2; J: TRBJ2-2; size: few; CDR3: CASSLVLDIVYANTGELFF; DNA: TGTGCCAGCAGCTTAGTTTTGGACATTGTCTACGCGAACACCGGGGAGCTGTTTTTT
D: NA; V: TRBV2; J: TRBJ2-7; size: NA; CDR3: CASSQDRSSYEQYF; DNA: TGTGCCAGCAGTCAGGACAGATCCTCCTACGAGCAGTACTTC
D: NA; V: TRBV24-1; J: TRBJ1-2; size: many; CDR3: CATSDSGTSRYGYTF; DNA: TGTGCCACCAGTGATTCCGGGACATCCCGCTATGGCTACACCTTC
D: NA; V: TRBV18; J: TRBJ1-2; size: NA; CDR3: CASSPFESDGYTF; DNA: TGTGCCAGCTCACCCTTCGAAAGCGATGGCTACACCTTC
D: NA; V: TRBV25-1; J: TRBJ2-6; size: NA; CDR3: CASSVGDSGANVLTF; DNA: TGTGCCAGCAGTGTCGGCGACTCTGGGGCCAACGTCCTGACTTTC
D: NA; V: TRBV6-5; J: TRBJ2-3; size: NA; CDR3: CASGSPRGGISTDTQYF; DNA: TGTGCCAGCGGATCACCCCGGGGCGGGATTAGCACAGATACGCAGTATTTT
D: NA; V: TRBV12-3/TRBV12-4; J: TRBJ1-3; size: few; CDR3: CASSPPTRRNTIYF; DNA: TGTGCCAGCAGCCCACCCACGAGGAGAAACACCATATATTTT
D: NA; V: TRBV7-3; J: TRBJ2-1; size: many; CDR3: CASSLIGGASYNEQFF; DNA: TGTGCCAGCAGCTTAATAGGAGGGGCCTCCTACAATGAGCAGTTCTTC
D: NA; V: TRBV6-5; J: TRBJ1-1; size: NA; CDR3: CASRREQGLAGNTEAFF; DNA: TGTGCCAGCAGACGTGAACAGGGCCTTGCTGGTAACACTGAAGCTTTCTTT
D: NA; V: TRBV7-9; J: TRBJ1-1; size: NA; CDR3: CASSWGQVTEAFF; DNA: TGTGCCAGCAGCTGGGGACAAGTCACTGAAGCTTTCTTT
D: NA; V: TRBV5-1; J: TRBJ2-7; size: few; CDR3: CASSLAGDLYEQYF; DNA: TGCGCCAGCAGCTTGGCAGGGGACCTCTACGAGCAGTACTTC
D: TRBD2; V: TRBV9; J: TRBJ2-5; size: few; CDR3: CASSRGLAGVETQYF; DNA: TGTGCCAGCAGCAGGGGACTAGCGGGGGTGGAGACCCAGTACTTC
D: NA; V: TRBV5-1; J: TRBJ2-1; size: NA; CDR3: CASSLGQSYNEQFF; DNA: TGCGCCAGCAGCTTGGGACAGTCCTACAATGAGCAGTTCTTC
D: TRBD1; V: TRBV7-3; J: TRBJ1-6; size: few; CDR3: CASSLGGTDNSPLHF; DNA: TGTGCCAGCAGCTTGGGGGGGACAGATAATTCACCCCTCCACTTT
D: TRBD2; V: TRBV4-2; J: TRBJ2-7; size: few; CDR3: CASSPHGTGTSYEQYF; DNA: TGTGCCAGCAGCCCCCATGGGACCGGGACTAGCTACGAGCAGTACTTC
D: NA; V: TRBV12-3/TRBV12-4; J: TRBJ2-2; size: NA; CDR3: CASSLRLWGPSNTGELFF; DNA: TGTGCCAGCAGTTTACGTTTATGGGGTCCCTCGAACACCGGGGAGCTGTTTTTT
D: TRBD1; V: TRBV24-1; J: TRBJ2-7; size: NA; CDR3: CASQGDSYEQYF; DNA: TGTGCCTCCCAGGGGGATTCCTACGAGCAGTACTTC
D: NA; V: TRBV27; J: TRBJ2-5; size: NA; CDR3: CASSPLLGVETQYF; DNA: TGTGCCAGCAGTCCCCTCTTGGGAGTTGAGACCCAGTACTTC
D: NA; V: TRBV12-3/TRBV12-4; J: TRBJ1-5; size: NA; CDR3: CASSFPGTNQPQHF; DNA: TGTGCCAGCAGTTTCCCAGGGACGAATCAGCCCCAGCATTTT
D: TRBD1; V: TRBV5-1; J: TRBJ1-1; size: NA; CDR3: CASSAETGGYTEAFF; DNA: TGCGCCAGCAGCGCGGAGACAGGGGGATATACTGAAGCTTTCTTT
D: NA; V: TRBV4-1; J: TRBJ1-2; size: NA; CDR3: CASSHVGRGNYGYTF; DNA: TGCGCCAGCAGCCATGTTGGCAGGGGTAACTATGGCTACACCTTC
D: NA; V: TRBV9; J: TRBJ2-5; size: NA; CDR3: CASSGGGGGGETQYF; DNA: TGTGCCAGCAGCGGTGGTGGGGGAGGAGGAGAGACCCAGTACTTC
D: NA; V: TRBV4-1; J: TRBJ1-2; size: NA; CDR3: CASSQMFVPKAGAPGYTF; DNA: TGCGCCAGCAGCCAAATGTTTGTTCCAAAAGCGGGGGCGCCGGGCTACACCTTC
D: TRBD2; V: TRBV11-2; J: TRBJ2-3; size: NA; CDR3: CASSFLGLAGASTDTQYF; DNA: TGTGCCAGCAGCTTCCTCGGACTAGCGGGAGCGAGCACAGATACGCAGTATTTT